This entry lists 2 T cell receptor beta chains sequenced from one sample in a study of brain T cells in children with intractable seizures (dated by TCRdb to about 2021). The time point label of this sample denotes: resected brain tissue, or blood drawn just prior to surgery. Preparation of the library involved the immunoSEQ multiplex PCR assay. In TCRdb, the immuneACCESS table is reduced to in-frame sequences with V and J assigned. These tables do not hold every clone; where another copy was compared, an unresolved V gene accounts for under half, and the others remain unexplained. The sample data list 110,000 or so clones, and approximately 94% of these were observed just once. The ten largest make up more than 3% of the sample. The source material was peripheral blood, sampled at surgery. The receptor set was obtained from a boy younger than two with hemimegalencephaly and intractable seizures.

This chain joins TRBV7-3 and TRBJ2-7; 8 nucleotides agree with TRBD1. CDR3 length equals 14 residues. The V gene end was trimmed by 6 bases and the J gene end by 6 bases; junction bases not matched to a gene: 10. CDR1 is SGHTA, CDR2 FQGTGA, per germline. The CDR3 protein is CASREGTGGGEQYF. CDR3 nucleotides: TGTGCCAGCAGGGAGGGGACAGGAGGGGGCGAGCAGTACTTC.

V gene TRBV5-1 combines with J gene TRBJ2-2, with D perhaps assigned TRBD1 or TRBD2 (5 bases each). V dropped 1 base and J dropped 7 bases, with 14 bases sitting between them. The germline CDR1 and CDR2 sequences are SGHRS and YFSETQ. The CDR3 totals 15 residues. CDR3 nucleotide sequence: TGCGCCAGCAGCTTGAACCCAGGGACGAACGGGGAGCTGTTTTTT. Its translation is CASSLNPGTNGELFF.